One TCR beta chain is described in this entry. Its specificity is unknown. This PCR relied on a set of 60 Vbeta primers and 13 Jbeta primers. Only in-frame clones appear in the TCRdb table, and some are missing; sequencing was by immunoSEQ multiplex PCR. Here the sample table reports 150,000 to 200,000 clones. The data are from a study of cytomegalovirus exposure and HLA in healthy donors. Overall study results and limits: Cytomegalovirus association was listed for 164 TCR beta chains. DRB1 showed the most TCR associations and HLA-C the fewest in a later analysis, as rates varied by HLA locus.

Germline values: CDR1 MGHDK, CDR2 SYGVNS. Trimming cost V 6 bases and J 14 bases, with 16 bases left between them. The CDR3 extends over 12 amino acids. This chain links TRBV25-1 with TRBJ1-4; tentative D call: TRBD1 (5 bases). This sequence originates from a woman aged 18-29 years in good health and CMV-seropositive. Input material: PBMCs. The CDR3 region is CASRTGAGNLFF. The CDR3 DNA sequence: TGTGCCAGCAGGACGGGAGCAGGGAACCTGTTTTTT.